This entry lists 15 T cell receptor beta chains sequenced from one sample in a study of T cell repertoires in cytomegalovirus infection. TCRdb reprocessed the reads via MiXCR and lists one record per CDR3 protein. This table holds about 400,000 distinct CDR3 sequences, about 34% found once. These receptors' targets are unknown. The sequencing here drew on cultured PBMCs, taken from culture after CMV antigen stimulation. The receptors come from a human donor in good health (CMV status not recorded). Some clones in this sample may be carry-over from other donors' samples.

The J gene is TRBJ1-3, the V gene TRBV28; TRBD1 is a possible D gene (5 bases). V lost 1 base and J 2 bases, leaving 18 bases between the germline ends. CDR1 is MDHEN, CDR2 SYDVKM, per germline. CDR3 size: 18 residues. As DNA, the CDR3 is TGTGCCAGCAGTTTATATGCTTGGGGGGACCAACCTGGAAACACCATATATTTT. It encodes CASSLYAWGDQPGNTIYF.

Note on this clonotype: With a much larger clone just one base away, this may be a read error. The chain recombines TRBV7-9 with TRBJ2-1, with D possibly matching TRBD2 (6 bases). Germline CDR1 is SEHNR and CDR2 is FQNEAQ (reference sequence). Deletions cut 2 bases from V and 0 bases from J, with 11 bases between. CDR3 size: 16 residues. In DNA, the CDR3 is TGTGCCAGCAGCTTATTAGCGGCCATCTCCTACAATGAGCAGTTCTTC. Protein product: CASSLLAAISYNEQFF. The entire variable domain, with the rest obtained from reference TRBV7-9 and TRBJ2-1, is as follows: DTGVSQNPRHKITKRGQNVTFRCDPISEHNRLYWYRQTLGQGPEFLTYFQNEAQLEKSRLLSDRFSAERPKGSFSTLEIQRTEQGDSAMYLCASSLLAAISYNEQFFGPGTRLTVL.

This chain connects TRBV3-1 to TRBJ1-5, with D uncertain. Looked up from germline, CDR1 is LGHDT and CDR2 is YNNKEL (reference sequence). Between the trimmed V and J ends, which lost 2 bases and 1 base, there was a span of 3 bases. The CDR3 consists of 13 residues. CDR3 nucleotide sequence: TGTGCCAGCAGCCAACAGAGCAATCAGCCCCAGCATTTT. It specifies CASSQQSNQPQHF.

Concerning this clonotype itself: Given a much more abundant clone one base away, this may be a read error. The rearrangement links TRBV7-2 to TRBJ2-7; no clear D gene. The germline V gene encodes CDR1 SGHTA and CDR2 FQGNSA. The CDR3 consists of 12 residues. In DNA form, the CDR3 reads TGTGCCAACAGCTTATGGGATTACGAGCAGTACTTC. Translating gives CANSLWDYEQYF.

This chain links TRBV6-2 or TRBV6-3 with TRBJ1-1; D unresolved. The CDR3 extends over 13 amino acids. Germline CDR1 and CDR2: MNHEY and SVGEGT. V was cut by 7 bases and J by 2 bases, with 11 bases left in between. CDR3 sequence reads: CASMGQANTEAFF. For the CDR3, the DNA is TGTGCCAGCATGGGTCAAGCTAACACTGAAGCTTTCTTT.

The genes are TRBV6-2 or TRBV6-3 and TRBJ2-1, with 8 bases lining up with TRBD1. Germline trimming cut 6 bases from V and 4 bases from J; bases unmatched to any gene: 5. Germline CDR1 MNHEY, CDR2 SVGEGT. The CDR3 runs to 14 residues. The CDR3 DNA is TGTGCCAGCAGGGCCGGGACAGGTTACAATGAGCAGTTCTTC. As protein: CASRAGTGYNEQFF.

This clonotype came up a few times. The V gene is TRBV7-3, the J gene TRBJ2-1; a possible D gene is TRBD1 (6 bases). Trimming cost V 2 bases and J 4 bases, with 15 bases left between them. CDR3 length equals 16 residues. Germline V lookup: CDR1 SGHTA, CDR2 FQGTGA. The CDR3 is CASSLQGLGPYNEQFF. CDR3 nucleotide sequence: TGTGCCAGCAGCTTACAGGGGTTGGGGCCTTACAATGAGCAGTTCTTC.

The gene calls are TRBV4-1 and TRBJ2-6, with D perhaps given as TRBD1 or TRBD2 (6 bases each). V was trimmed by 0 bases and J by 2 bases, leaving 17 bases between them. This CDR3 has 19 residues. Germline V gene data show CDR1 as MGHRA and CDR2 as YSYEKL. The CDR3 region is CASSQDLEGRGAGANVLTF. The CDR3 DNA is TGCGCCAGCAGCCAAGATCTCGAGGGTAGGGGGGCTGGGGCCAACGTCCTGACTTTC.

The sample holds a few counts of this clonotype. The V call is TRBV11-3, the J call TRBJ1-1; D uncertain. The V end lost 0 bases, the J end lost 1 base, and 18 bases lay between the germline ends. The CDR3 has 18 amino acids. Looked up from germline, CDR1 is SGHNT and CDR2 is YENEEA. The chain's CDR3 is CASSLDGVWESENTEAFF. The CDR3 nucleotides are TGTGCCAGCAGCTTAGACGGGGTCTGGGAGTCCGAGAACACTGAAGCTTTCTTT.

The V gene is TRBV7-3, the J gene TRBJ1-1; TRBD1 agrees at 9 bases. CDR1 is SGHTA and CDR2 is FQGTGA in the germline V gene. The CDR3 covers 15 residues. V was clipped by 2 bases and J by 1 base; unmatched bases: 2. CDR3 residues: CASSLGTGPNTEAFF. The CDR3 DNA is TGTGCCAGCAGCTTAGGGACAGGGCCGAACACTGAAGCTTTCTTT. Looking up the rest from reference TRBV7-3 and TRBJ1-1 gives the full variable domain: GAGVSQTPSNKVTEKGKYVELRCDPISGHTALYWYRQSLGQGPEFLIYFQGTGAADDSGLPNDRFFAVRPEGSVSTLKIQRTERGDSAVYLCASSLGTGPNTEAFFGQGTRLTVV.

CDR3 nucleotides: TGTGCCAGCAGGAGTTCCACAGGGGGCTATATCCATGAGCAGTTCTTC. Its protein is CASRSSTGGYIHEQFF. This chain connects TRBV12-3 or TRBV12-4 to TRBJ2-1, with TRBD1 matching over 9 bases. V shed 6 bases, J shed 8 bases, and the junction held 14 bases outside the gene matches. CDR3 length equals 16 residues.

The V gene is TRBV11-2, the J gene TRBJ1-4; possible D gene TRBD1, 5 bases. Trimming left V 5 bases short and J 8 bases short, with 12 bases between. This CDR3 is 13 amino acids long. Germline lookup yields CDR1 SGHAT and CDR2 FQNNGV. The CDR3 sequence is CASSLGHTEKLFF. The CDR3 nucleotides are TGTGCCAGCAGCCTCGGACATACCGAAAAACTGTTTTTT.

The chain carries TRBV7-2 and TRBJ1-3; the D gene is possibly TRBD1 (6 bases). CDR3 length equals 14 residues. Germline loops: CDR1 SGHTA, CDR2 FQGNSA. The V and J ends lost 6 bases and 0 bases respectively, with 9 bases between them. CDR3 nucleotide sequence: TGTGCCAGCAGAGCCAGGGGCTCTGGAAACACCATATATTTT. Residues: CASRARGSGNTIYF.

The V gene is TRBV7-4, the J gene TRBJ2-7; the match to TRBD1 covers 7 bases. Germline V lookup: CDR1 SGHVT, CDR2 SQSDAQ. This CDR3 region has 15 residues. Losses at the gene ends were 3 bases for V and 0 bases for J; bases not matched to a gene: 5. This CDR3 reads CASSLARGSSYEQYV. CDR3 in DNA: TGTGCCAGCAGCTTGGCCAGGGGGAGCTCCTACGAGCAGTACGTC.

The V gene is TRBV6-2 or TRBV6-3, the J gene TRBJ2-4; the D gene is possibly TRBD1 (6 bases). The CDR3 runs to 15 residues. The V and J ends lost 6 bases and 0 bases respectively, with 12 bases between them. The germline V gene has CDR1 MNHEY and CDR2 SVGEGT. The CDR3 sequence is CASSRTELAKNIQYF. CDR3 nucleotides: TGTGCCAGCAGCCGGACAGAGCTAGCCAAAAACATTCAGTACTTC.